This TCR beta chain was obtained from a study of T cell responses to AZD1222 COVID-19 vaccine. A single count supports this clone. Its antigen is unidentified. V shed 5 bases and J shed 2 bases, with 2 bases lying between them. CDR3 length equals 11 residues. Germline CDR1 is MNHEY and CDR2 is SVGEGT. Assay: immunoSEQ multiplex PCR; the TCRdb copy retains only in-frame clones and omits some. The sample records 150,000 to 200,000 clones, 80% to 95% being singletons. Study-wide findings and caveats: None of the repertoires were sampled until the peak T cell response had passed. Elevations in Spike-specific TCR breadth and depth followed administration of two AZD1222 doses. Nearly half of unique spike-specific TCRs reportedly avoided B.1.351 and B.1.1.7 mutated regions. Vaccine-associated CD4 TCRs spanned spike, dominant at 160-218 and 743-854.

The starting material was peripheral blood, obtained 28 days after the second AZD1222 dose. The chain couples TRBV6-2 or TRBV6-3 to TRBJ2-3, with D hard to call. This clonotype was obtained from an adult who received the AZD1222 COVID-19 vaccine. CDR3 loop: CASSNTDTQYF. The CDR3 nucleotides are TGTGCCAGCAGTAACACAGATACGCAGTATTTT.